The clone carrying this TCR beta chain came up a few times. The antigen remains unidentified. In germline, CDR1 is KGHSY, CDR2 FQNENV. The CDR3 consists of 17 residues. Germline trimming cut 4 bases from V and 0 bases from J; bases unmatched to any gene: 9. TCRdb reprocessed the 5' RACE reads via MiXCR and lists one record per CDR3 protein. The sample records more than 300,000 distinct CDR3 sequences, 11% being singletons. This specimen belongs to a study of CD8 T cells in ankylosing spondylitis. Points from the study as a whole: A TCR beta motif made of several highly homologous variants seemed typical of ankylosing spondylitis blood.

The chain is built from TRBV16 and TRBJ2-3; 8 bases fit TRBD2. This TCR was sampled from a female donor with ankylosing spondylitis or in good health (not recorded which). The sequencing input was blood, either unsorted or a sorted T cell fraction (not recorded which). The CDR3 region is CASSPLRRGGSTDTQYF. The CDR3 nucleotides are TGTGCCAGCAGCCCCCTTCGACGGGGGGGGAGCACAGATACGCAGTATTTT. Supplemented by reference TRBV16 and TRBJ2-3, the full variable domain reads GEEVAQTPKHLVRGEGQKAKLYCAPIKGHSYVFWYQQVLKNEFKFLISFQNENVFDETGMPKERFSAKCLPNSPCSLEIQATKLEDSAVYFCASSPLRRGGSTDTQYFGPGTRLTVL.